This T cell receptor beta chain is from a study of shared clonotypes between healthy human individuals. A note on this clone: Its antigen is currently unknown. Other DNA sequences in this sample translate to the same CDR3.

Study conclusions and caveats: It was the non-shared clonotypes that had lower generation probabilities than clonotypes shared by all four donors.

Genomic DNA belonging to each subset was distributed in equal measure over several immunoSEQ plates. Assay: immunoSEQ multiplex PCR; the TCRdb copy retains only in-frame clones and omits some. The sample contains more than 2 million clones, roughly 94% of which appear only once. Donors, without exception, were Caucasian adults residing in Nashville, Tennessee. A CD45RA-negative memory subset and a CD45RA+ naive subset were separated from the CD4+ cells. The sequenced material came from naive CD4+ T cells sorted from blood. Documented subset: CD45RA+ positively selected. The sequence was collected from a man aged 18-30 years in good health.

The CDR3 region is CASSLAGVNTGELFF. In DNA form, the CDR3 reads TGTGCCAGCAGCTTGGCGGGAGTGAACACCGGGGAGCTGTTTTTT. The chain employs TRBV7-2 and TRBJ2-2, with 7 positions matching TRBD2. Germline CDR1 reads SGHTA; CDR2 reads FQGNSA. V lost 3 bases and J lost 1; bases outside the gene matches: 2. CDR3 length: 15 amino acids.